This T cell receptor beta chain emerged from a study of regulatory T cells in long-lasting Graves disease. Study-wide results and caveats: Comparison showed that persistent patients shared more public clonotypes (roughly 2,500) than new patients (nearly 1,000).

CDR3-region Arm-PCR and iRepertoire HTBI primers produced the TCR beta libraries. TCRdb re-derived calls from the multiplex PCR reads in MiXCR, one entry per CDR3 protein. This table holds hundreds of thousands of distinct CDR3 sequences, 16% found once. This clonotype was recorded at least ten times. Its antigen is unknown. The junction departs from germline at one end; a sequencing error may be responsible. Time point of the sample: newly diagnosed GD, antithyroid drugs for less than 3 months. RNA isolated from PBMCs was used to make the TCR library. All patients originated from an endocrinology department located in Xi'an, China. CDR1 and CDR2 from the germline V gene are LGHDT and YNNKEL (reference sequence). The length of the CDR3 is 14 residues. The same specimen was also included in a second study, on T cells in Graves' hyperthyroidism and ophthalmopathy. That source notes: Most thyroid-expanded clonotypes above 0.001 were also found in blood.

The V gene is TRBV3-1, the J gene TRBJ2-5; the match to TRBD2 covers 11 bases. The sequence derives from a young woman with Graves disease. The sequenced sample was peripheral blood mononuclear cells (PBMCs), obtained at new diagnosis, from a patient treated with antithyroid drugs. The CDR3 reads CASSQRTSGETQYF. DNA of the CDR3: TGCGCCAGCAGCCAAAGGACTAGCGGGGAGACCCAGTACTTC.